One T cell receptor (beta chain) is described in this entry. The sample holds a few counts of this clonotype. This receptor's antigen is unknown. No much larger clone is present one base from it, and per-base qualities are unavailable. TCR beta CDR3 regions were amplified from RNA transcripts. The TCR CDR3 was subjected to a first round of RT-PCR using the HTBI primer set and the Qiagen OneStep RT-PCR kit. The libraries were constructed in a second round of multiplex PCR and then size-selected and purified. Paired-end sequencing of the libraries was performed with 100 bp reads on an Illumina HiSeq2000. Processing in the source paper ran as follows. SOAPnuke was used to process the raw data, with reads discarded if the reads contained adapters or uncalled bases, had a mean Phred below 15, or lacked an exact constant-primer or identifier match. COPE v1.2.5 was used to merge high-quality paired reads, and clonotypes were defined as unique nucleotide sequences. MiTCR v1.1 was used to align the clonotypes against IMGT TRBV, TRBD and TRBJ reference segments. Analysis was restricted to V-J combinations with a frequency above 0.0001, which covered roughly 99% of repertoires. A TCS score was defined as the ratio of F50 (clonal expansion) to E x V (chaos), with BLOSUM62-based TCRdist applied between CDR3 peptides within each V-J. Welch's t-statistics and random forest reduced some 510 V-J features to some 14, which were used in a naive Bayes classifier (R e1071). TCRdb reprocessing: public reads trimmed at Q25 with fastp, clones called with MiXCR, in-frame beta chains kept. Duplicate CDR3 protein sequences are folded into a single record with the most common DNA and genes. The V and J calls, along with clone size, are taken from TCRdb and not from the paper's own processing. The sample contains a few hundred thousand distinct CDR3 sequences, just under 25% of them found a single time. In total, the top ten clones hold roughly 80% of the sample.

The entry originates in a study of T cells in Graves' hyperthyroidism and ophthalmopathy (dated by TCRdb to the late 2010s). About the investigation overall: Peripheral blood samples were taken at the time of initial diagnosis, prior to any treatment. To identify TCR V-J signatures that set the groups apart, the researchers used a discovery cohort of approximately 98 patients, made up of fewer than 50 with Graves' ophthalmopathy and about 55 with stable Graves' hyperthyroidism. Prospective prediction of ophthalmopathy was tested in an independent validation cohort consisting of under 20 hyperthyroidism patients and some 17 patients who later progressed to ophthalmopathy. For training and testing, the 100 or so patients in the discovery cohort were randomly divided in a 7:3 ratio. In over five Graves' hyperthyroidism patients, the study also compared T-cell repertoires from thyroid tissue with T-cell repertoires from blood. After blood sampling, hyperthyroidism patients were treated with methimazole at a starting dose of 30 mg daily, and ophthalmopathy patients were treated with high-dose intravenous methylprednisolone. TCR Vbeta CDR3 sequencing of some 140 peripheral blood samples (about 45 ophthalmopathy, approximately 80 hyperthyroidism and some 17 progressor patients) is reported in the paper.

V is clipped by 7 bases and J by 0 bases, and the sequence between their germline boundaries is 15 bases long. The germline V gene provides CDR1 ENHRY and CDR2 SYGVKD. Measured from the cysteine to the phenylalanine, the CDR3 is 15 residues long. Just CDR3 DNA is preserved here, 45 bases in frame from base 1. Findings and caveats that apply to the study as a whole: Most expanded thyroid clonotypes (frequency above 0.001) were also detected in blood, suggesting blood repertoires may reflect thyroid immune responses. Sample size was not statistically predetermined, and blinding of investigators to group allocation was not performed. In validation, the model predicted progression to ophthalmopathy with 65% to 71% sensitivity and less than 75% specificity, a median of approximately 6.5 months before onset. A model built on a 13 V-J signature distinguished ophthalmopathy from stable hyperthyroidism, reaching around 88% sensitivity and about 81% specificity in cross-validation and 80%/75% in testing.

Stable Graves' hyperthyroidism was defined as no progression to ophthalmopathy during 18 months of follow-up. Hyperthyroidism patients were newly diagnosed, had a disease duration of under 2 months, and were aged 18 to 65 years. Patients with uncontrolled infections, other autoimmune diseases, pregnancy or lactation were excluded. Clinical symptoms, serum thyroxine and TRAb, thyroid ultrasound, and orbital computed tomography formed the basis for the diagnoses. Ficoll-Paque density gradient centrifugation was used to isolate PBMCs from about 10 ml of fresh peripheral blood. Total RNA was extracted using Trizol reagent, and RNA quality was assessed on an Agilent 2100 Bioanalyzer.

This sequence was found in a man between 45 and 60 years old with Graves' hyperthyroidism. The sequencing input was blood. The sequence is built from TRBV10-3 and TRBJ1-2; TRBD1 is a possible D gene, resting on 6 matching bases. The CDR3 protein is CAITGQPTANYGYTF. The DNA sequence is TGTGCCATCACCGGACAGCCCACAGCTAACTATGGCTACACCTTC.